The clone carrying this T cell receptor beta chain was counted only a few times. The data stem from a study of blood T cell repertoires in COVID-19. Data came from immunoSEQ multiplex PCR; TCRdb stores just in-frame clones and leaves some out. The table records fewer than 350,000 clones, about 85% of them present only once. Germline lookup yields CDR1 LGHNA and CDR2 YNFKEQ. The germline V and J ends were trimmed by 0 bases and 2 bases, with 8 bases remaining between them. The CDR3 extends over 14 amino acids. This clonotype was obtained from a woman in her 30s who had been exposed to COVID-19. Sequences were obtained from PBMCs or T cells enriched from blood (not recorded which). J is TRBJ2-7 and V is TRBV4-2, with D possibly TRBD2 on 6 matching bases. The CDR3 DNA sequence: TGTGCCAGCAGCCAAGAGCGGGGAGCCTACGAGCAGTACTTC. The encoded protein is CASSQERGAYEQYF.